Listed here are 14 T cell receptor beta chains from one sample, sequenced in a study of blood T cell repertoires in COVID-19. Profiled with immunoSEQ multiplex PCR; TCRdb holds only in-frame clones, not every one. Of approximately 150,000 clones detected, about four fifths appear once; the ten largest clones hold more than 9.5%. The sample was peripheral blood. Source of these receptors: a man in his 60s with active or convalescent COVID-19.

The rearrangement uses TRBV9 and TRBJ2-2; D perhaps matches TRBD1 (6 bases). Germline loops: CDR1 SGDLS, CDR2 YYNGEE. V lost 0 bases to trimming and J lost 4 bases, with 13 bases between them. This CDR3 has 16 amino acids. CDR3 DNA: TGTGCCAGCAGCGTAGTAGAAGGGGGAGTCACCGGGGAGCTGTTTTTT. Its translation: CASSVVEGGVTGELFF.

This chain uses TRBV5-1 with TRBJ2-7; D is possibly TRBD1 (6 bases). Germline loops: CDR1 SGHRS, CDR2 YFSETQ. The germline V and J ends were trimmed by 0 bases and 0 bases, with 10 bases remaining between them. The CDR3 covers 15 residues. CDR3 bases: TGCGCCAGCAGCTTGGTCCCAGGGGCCTCCTACGAGCAGTACTTC. It is translated as CASSLVPGASYEQYF.

The chain carries TRBV9 and TRBJ1-5; D not resolved. The germline CDR1 and CDR2 sequences are SGDLS and YYNGEE. Trimming shortened V by 4 bases and J by 7 bases, and 12 bases separated the two germline ends. This CDR3 region has 13 residues. Written as DNA, the CDR3 is TGTGCCAGCAGCCCTGCGGTTGGGCAGCCCCAGCATTTT. It specifies CASSPAVGQPQHF.

The V gene is TRBV6-5, the J gene TRBJ1-6, with D perhaps TRBD1 (6 bases). CDR1 is MNHEY, CDR2 SVGAGI, per germline. V lost 8 bases to trimming and J lost 5 bases, with 16 bases between them. The CDR3 is made up of 15 amino acids. Written as DNA, the CDR3 is TGTGCCAGCGCCGGCAGGGGCCGCAATAATTCACCCCTCCACTTT. Its translation is CASAGRGRNNSPLHF.

The chain is built from TRBV7-9 and TRBJ2-1, with D perhaps matching TRBD2 (6 bases). V was trimmed by 5 bases and J by 1 base, leaving 15 bases between them. The CDR3 consists of 16 residues. Germline-derived CDR1 and CDR2 are SEHNR and FQNEAQ (reference sequence). The CDR3: CASSPPGLQSYNEQFF. DNA for the CDR3: TGTGCCAGCAGCCCGCCGGGACTCCAGTCCTACAATGAGCAGTTCTTC.

This chain uses TRBV7-2 with TRBJ2-7, with D perhaps TRBD1 (6 bases). This CDR3 has 14 amino acids. Germline V gene sequence: CDR1 SGHTA, CDR2 FQGNSA. Trimming cost V 4 bases and J 6 bases, with 16 bases left between them. CDR3 sequence (DNA): TGTGCCAGCAGCTCGGACAGATCAGTAGGCGAGCAGTACTTC. Its translation is CASSSDRSVGEQYF.

The sample holds one count of this clone. The chain joins TRBV2 to TRBJ2-1, with D tentatively TRBD1 (6 bases). The V end lost 7 bases, the J end lost 11 bases, and 15 bases lay between the germline ends. From germline, CDR1 is SNHLY and CDR2 FYNNEI. The CDR3 totals 12 residues. The CDR3 DNA is TGTGCCAGCATTGCCGAGGGGACAAAGCAGTTCTTC. Protein sequence: CASIAEGTKQFF.

This chain uses TRBV6-1 with TRBJ2-7, with 11 bases identical to TRBD1. From germline, CDR1 is MNHNS and CDR2 SASEGT. The CDR3 length is 17 residues. The V and J ends lost 0 bases and 6 bases, in that order; junction bases with no gene match: 10. The DNA of the CDR3 is TGTGCCAGCAGTGAAGCAGCGGGACAGGGGGTTTTTGGCGAGCAGTACTTC. Translation: CASSEAAGQGVFGEQYF.

The chain recombines TRBV7-9 with TRBJ2-5; D ambiguous. Germline V gene sequence: CDR1 SEHNR, CDR2 FQNEAQ (reference sequence). V lost 5 bases to trimming and J lost 1 base, with 23 bases between them. The CDR3 is made up of 18 amino acids. CDR3 bases: TGTGCCAGCAGCCTTCTAAAACGTACCTTAAGCATCCAAGAGACCCAGTACTTC. Encoded protein: CASSLLKRTLSIQETQYF. Supplemented by reference TRBV7-9 and TRBJ2-5, the full variable domain reads DTGVSQNPRHKITKRGQNVTFRCDPISEHNRLYWYRQTLGQGPEFLTYFQNEAQLEKSRLLSDRFSAERPKGSFSTLEIQRTEQGDSAMYLCASSLLKRTLSIQETQYFGPGTRLLVL.

The chain has TRBV3-1 (or the pseudogene TRBV3-2) and TRBJ2-6; 8 bases are a match to TRBD2. The CDR3 runs to 18 residues. Germline lookup yields CDR1 LGHDT and CDR2 YNNKEL (reference sequence). With 6 bases clipped from V and 0 bases from J, the junction kept 10 bases outside the gene matches. The CDR3 spells CASRRGLAEGSGANVLTF. The CDR3 DNA reads as TGTGCCAGCAGACGCGGACTAGCCGAAGGCTCTGGGGCCAACGTCCTGACTTTC.

The chain employs TRBV19 and TRBJ1-1; maybe TRBD1 (6 bases). The germline V gene encodes CDR1 LNHDA and CDR2 SQIVND (reference sequence). V gave up 5 bases and J gave up 7 bases, with 11 bases separating them. The CDR3 extends over 12 amino acids. The DNA of the CDR3 is TGTGCCAGTAGTTCGAAGACAGGTGAAGCTTTCTTT. Protein product: CASSSKTGEAFF.

CDR3 loop: CASSRDRVGTEAFF. DNA of the CDR3: TGTGCCAGCAGTCGGGACAGAGTGGGCACTGAAGCTTTCTTT. This sequence joins TRBV2 and TRBJ1-1; 7 bases match TRBD1. CDR1 and CDR2 from the germline V gene are SNHLY and FYNNEI. The trim removed 5 bases at V and 4 bases at J, leaving 7 bases unmatched. The CDR3 extends over 14 amino acids.

The chain joins TRBV7-9 to TRBJ2-1; 7 bases match TRBD2. The CDR3 has 16 residues. The ends lost 7 bases at V and 5 bases at J; junction bases unmatched: 14. Germline V gene data show CDR1 as SEHNR and CDR2 as FQNEAQ (reference sequence). For the CDR3, the DNA is TGTGCCAGCAAGCCCCCAGCAGGACTAGTACACAATGAGCAGTTCTTC. Translating it yields CASKPPAGLVHNEQFF.

This rearrangement joins TRBV3-1 (or the pseudogene TRBV3-2) to TRBJ2-7; a weak D match, TRBD1 (6 bases). This CDR3 region has 15 residues. The germline CDR1 and CDR2 sequences are LGHDT and YNNKEL (reference sequence). V lost 0 bases to trimming and J lost 5 bases, with 14 bases between them. The CDR3, as DNA: TGTGCCAGCAGCCAAGATGGACAGCCGTTCGACGAGCAGTACTTC. It encodes CASSQDGQPFDEQYF.